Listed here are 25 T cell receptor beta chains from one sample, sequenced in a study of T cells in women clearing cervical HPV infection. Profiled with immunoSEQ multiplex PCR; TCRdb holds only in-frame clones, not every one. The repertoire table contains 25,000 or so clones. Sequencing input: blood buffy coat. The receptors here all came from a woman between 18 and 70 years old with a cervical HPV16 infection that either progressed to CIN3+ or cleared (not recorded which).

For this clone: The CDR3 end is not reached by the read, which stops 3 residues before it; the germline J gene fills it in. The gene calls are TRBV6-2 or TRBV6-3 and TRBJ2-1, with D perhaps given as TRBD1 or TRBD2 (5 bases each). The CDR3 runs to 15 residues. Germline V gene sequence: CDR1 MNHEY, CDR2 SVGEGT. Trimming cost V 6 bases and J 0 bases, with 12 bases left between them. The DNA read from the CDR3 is TGTGCCAGCAGGAGAGAGGGGATCTCCTACAATGAG. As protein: CASRREGISYNE. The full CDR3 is CASRREGISYNEQFF.

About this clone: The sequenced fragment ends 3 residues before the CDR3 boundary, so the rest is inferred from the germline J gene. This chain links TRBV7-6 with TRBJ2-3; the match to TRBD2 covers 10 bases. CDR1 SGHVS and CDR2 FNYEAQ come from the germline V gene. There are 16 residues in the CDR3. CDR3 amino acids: CASSPNSGGLVETQYF. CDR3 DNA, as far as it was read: TGTGCCAGCAGCCCCAATAGCGGGGGGTTGGTTGAGACG.

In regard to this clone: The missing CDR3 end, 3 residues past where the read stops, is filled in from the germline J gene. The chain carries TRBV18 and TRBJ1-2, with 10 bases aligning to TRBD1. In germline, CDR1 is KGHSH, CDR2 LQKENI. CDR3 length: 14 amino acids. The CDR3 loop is CASSTGGLPYDYTF. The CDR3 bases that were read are TGTGCCAGCTCGACAGGGGGCCTCCCCTACGAC.

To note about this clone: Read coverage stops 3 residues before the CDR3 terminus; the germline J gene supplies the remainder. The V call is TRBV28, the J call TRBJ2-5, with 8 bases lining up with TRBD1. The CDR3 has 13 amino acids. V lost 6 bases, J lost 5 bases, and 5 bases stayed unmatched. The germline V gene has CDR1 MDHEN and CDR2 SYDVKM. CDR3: CASRVDRGETQYF. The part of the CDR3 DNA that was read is TGTGCCAGCAGAGTAGACAGGGGTGAGACC. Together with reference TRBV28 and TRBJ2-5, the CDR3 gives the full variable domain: DVKVTQSSRYLVKRTGEKVFLECVQDMDHENMFWYRQDPGLGLRLIYFSYDVKMKEKGDIPEGYSVSREKKERFSLILESASTNQTSMYLCASRVDRGETQYFGPGTRLLVL.

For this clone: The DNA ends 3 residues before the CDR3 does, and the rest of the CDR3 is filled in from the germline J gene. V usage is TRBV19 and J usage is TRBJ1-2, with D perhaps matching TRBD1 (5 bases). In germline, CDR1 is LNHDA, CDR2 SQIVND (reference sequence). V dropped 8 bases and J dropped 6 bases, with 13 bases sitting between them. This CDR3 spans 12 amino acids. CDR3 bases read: TGTGCCAGTTGGTCCAGGGAACATGGC. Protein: CASWSREHG. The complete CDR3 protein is CASWSREHGYTF. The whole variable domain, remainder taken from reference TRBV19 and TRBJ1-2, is DGGITQSPKYLFRKEGQNVTLSCEQNLNHDAMYWYRQDPGQGLRLIYYSQIVNDFQKGDIAEGYSVSREKKESFPLTVTSAQKNPTAFYLCASWSREHGYTFGSGTRLTVV.

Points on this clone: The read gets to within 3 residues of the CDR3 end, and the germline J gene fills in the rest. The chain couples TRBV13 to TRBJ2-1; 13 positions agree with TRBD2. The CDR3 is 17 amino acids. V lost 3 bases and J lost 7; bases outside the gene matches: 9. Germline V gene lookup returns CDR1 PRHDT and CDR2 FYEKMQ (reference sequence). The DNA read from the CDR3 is TGTGCCAGCAGCTTCGATACTAGCGGGGGGGCCGGGAATGAG. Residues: CASSFDTSGGAGNE. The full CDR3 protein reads CASSFDTSGGAGNEQFF.

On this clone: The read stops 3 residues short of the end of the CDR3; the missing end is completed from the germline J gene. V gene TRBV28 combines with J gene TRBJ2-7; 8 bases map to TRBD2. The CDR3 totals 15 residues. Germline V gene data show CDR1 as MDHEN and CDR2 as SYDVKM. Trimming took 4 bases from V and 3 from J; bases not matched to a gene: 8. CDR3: CASSSQREFIYEQYF. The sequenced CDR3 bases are TGTGCCAGCAGTTCCCAGCGGGAGTTTATCTACGAG.

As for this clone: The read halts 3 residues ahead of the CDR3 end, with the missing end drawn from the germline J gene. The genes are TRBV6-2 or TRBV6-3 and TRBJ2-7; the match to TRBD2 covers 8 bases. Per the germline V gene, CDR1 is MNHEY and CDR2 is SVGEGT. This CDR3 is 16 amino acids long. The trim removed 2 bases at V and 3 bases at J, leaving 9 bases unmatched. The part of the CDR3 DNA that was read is TGTGCCAGCAGTTACACCCCGCTAGCGGGTAGCTACGAG. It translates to CASSYTPLAGSYE. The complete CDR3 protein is CASSYTPLAGSYEQYF.

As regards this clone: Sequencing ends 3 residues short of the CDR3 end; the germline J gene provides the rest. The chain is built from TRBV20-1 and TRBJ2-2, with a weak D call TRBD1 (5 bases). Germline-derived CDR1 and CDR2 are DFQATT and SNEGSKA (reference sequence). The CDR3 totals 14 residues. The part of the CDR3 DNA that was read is TGCAGTGCCAAGTCTACCCCTGGGGCCAACGTG. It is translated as CSAKSTPGANV. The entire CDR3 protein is CSAKSTPGANVLFF.

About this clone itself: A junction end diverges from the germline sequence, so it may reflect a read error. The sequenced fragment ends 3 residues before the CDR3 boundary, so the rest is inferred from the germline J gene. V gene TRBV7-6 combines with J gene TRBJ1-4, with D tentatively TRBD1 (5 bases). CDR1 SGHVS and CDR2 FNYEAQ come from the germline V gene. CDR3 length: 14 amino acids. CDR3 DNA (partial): TGTACCAGCGCAAAGGGGTCTAGGAATGAAAAA. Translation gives CTSAKGSRNEK. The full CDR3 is CTSAKGSRNEKLFF.

The CDR3 here is CASSLRRPGRDYTF. Incomplete CDR3 DNA: TGTGCCAGCAGCTTGCGTCGCCCCGGTAGAGAC. The chain recombines TRBV5-6 with TRBJ1-2; D is unclear. The CDR3 is cut off 3 residues early in the read; its end comes from the germline J gene. In germline, CDR1 is SGHDT, CDR2 YYEEEE. This CDR3 has 14 residues. The whole variable domain, filled in from reference TRBV5-6 and TRBJ1-2, reads DAGVTQSPTHLIKTRGQQVTLRCSPKSGHDTVSWYQQALGQGPQFIFQYYEEEERQRGNFPDRFSGHQFPNYSSELNVNALLLGDSALYLCASSLRRPGRDYTFGSGTRLTVV.

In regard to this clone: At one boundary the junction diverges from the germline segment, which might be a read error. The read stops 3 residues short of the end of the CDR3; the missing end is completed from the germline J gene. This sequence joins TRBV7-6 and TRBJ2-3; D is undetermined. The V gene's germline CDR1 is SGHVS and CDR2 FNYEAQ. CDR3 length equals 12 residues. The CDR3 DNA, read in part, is TGTGCCAGCAGCTCCGACACAGAGACG. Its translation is CASSSDTET. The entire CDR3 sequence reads CASSSDTETQYF.

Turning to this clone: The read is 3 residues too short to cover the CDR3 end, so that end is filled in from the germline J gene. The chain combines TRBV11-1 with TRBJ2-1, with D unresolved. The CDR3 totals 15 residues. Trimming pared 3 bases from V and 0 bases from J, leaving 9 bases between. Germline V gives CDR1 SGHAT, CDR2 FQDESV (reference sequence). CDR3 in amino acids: CASSLSYDSYNEQFF. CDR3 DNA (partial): TGTGCCAGCAGCTTGAGCTACGACTCCTACAATGAG.

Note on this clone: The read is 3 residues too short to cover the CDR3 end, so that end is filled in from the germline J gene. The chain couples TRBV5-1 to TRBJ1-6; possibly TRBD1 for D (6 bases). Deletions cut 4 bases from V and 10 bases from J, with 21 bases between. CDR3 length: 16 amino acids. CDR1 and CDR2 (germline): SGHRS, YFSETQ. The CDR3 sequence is CASSPTGPDRSSPLHF. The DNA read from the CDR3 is TGCGCCAGCAGCCCAACGGGCCCCGACAGGTCCTCACCC.

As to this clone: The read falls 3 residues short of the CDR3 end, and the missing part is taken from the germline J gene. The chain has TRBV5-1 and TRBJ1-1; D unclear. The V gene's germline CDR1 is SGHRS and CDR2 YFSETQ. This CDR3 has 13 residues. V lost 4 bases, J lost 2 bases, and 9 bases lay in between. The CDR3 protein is CASSQSGNTEAFF. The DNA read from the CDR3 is TGCGCCAGCAGCCAGAGCGGTAACACTGAA.

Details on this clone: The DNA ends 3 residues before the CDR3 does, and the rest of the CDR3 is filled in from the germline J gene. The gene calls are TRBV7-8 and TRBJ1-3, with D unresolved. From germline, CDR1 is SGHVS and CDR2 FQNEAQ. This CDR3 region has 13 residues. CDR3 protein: CASSLAGLPRIYF. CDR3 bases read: TGTGCCAGCAGCTTAGCCGGTCTCCCGAGA.

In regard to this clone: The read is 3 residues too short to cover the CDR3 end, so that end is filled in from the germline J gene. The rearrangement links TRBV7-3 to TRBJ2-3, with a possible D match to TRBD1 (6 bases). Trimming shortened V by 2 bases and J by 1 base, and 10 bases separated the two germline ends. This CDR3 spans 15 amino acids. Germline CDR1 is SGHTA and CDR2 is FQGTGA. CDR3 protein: CASSLLQGGTDTQYF. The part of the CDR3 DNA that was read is TGTGCCAGCAGCTTATTACAGGGCGGCACAGATACG.

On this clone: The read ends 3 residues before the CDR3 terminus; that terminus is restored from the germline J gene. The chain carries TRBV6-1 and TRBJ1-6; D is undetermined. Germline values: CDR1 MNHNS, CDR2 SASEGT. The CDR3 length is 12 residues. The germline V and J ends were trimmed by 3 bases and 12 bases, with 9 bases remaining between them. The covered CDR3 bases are TGTGCCAGCAGTGAGACCGAGGGACCC. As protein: CASSETEGP. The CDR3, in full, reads CASSETEGPLHF.

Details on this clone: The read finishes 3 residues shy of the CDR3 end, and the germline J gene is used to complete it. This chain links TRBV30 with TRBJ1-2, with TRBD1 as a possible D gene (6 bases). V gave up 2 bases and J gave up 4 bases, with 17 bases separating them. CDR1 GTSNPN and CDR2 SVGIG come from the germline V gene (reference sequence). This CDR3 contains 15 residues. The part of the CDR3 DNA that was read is TGTGCCTGGAGTAAGGAGTCAGGGGCTCCCTATGGC. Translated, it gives CAWSKESGAPYG. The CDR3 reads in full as CAWSKESGAPYGYTF.

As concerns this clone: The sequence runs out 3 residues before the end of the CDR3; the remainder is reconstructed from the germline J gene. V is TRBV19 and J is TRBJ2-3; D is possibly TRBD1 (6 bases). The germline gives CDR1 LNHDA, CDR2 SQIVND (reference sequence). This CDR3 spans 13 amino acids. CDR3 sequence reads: CASRRTVQETQYF. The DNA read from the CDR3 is TGTGCCAGTCGCAGGACAGTTCAAGAGACG.

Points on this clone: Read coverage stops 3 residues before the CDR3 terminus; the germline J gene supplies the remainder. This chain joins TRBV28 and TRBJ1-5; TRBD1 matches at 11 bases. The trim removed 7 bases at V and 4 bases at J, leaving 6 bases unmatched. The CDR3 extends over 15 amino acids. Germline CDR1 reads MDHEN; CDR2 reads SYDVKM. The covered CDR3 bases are TGTGCCAGCACCGAGGACAGGGGGCTTAATCAGCCC. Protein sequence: CASTEDRGLNQP. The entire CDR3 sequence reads CASTEDRGLNQPQHF.

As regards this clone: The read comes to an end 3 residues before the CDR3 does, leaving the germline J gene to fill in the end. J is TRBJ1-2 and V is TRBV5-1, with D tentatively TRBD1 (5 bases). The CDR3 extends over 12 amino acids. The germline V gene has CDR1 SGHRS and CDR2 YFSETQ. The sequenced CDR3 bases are TGCGCCAGCTCGTCGGGGGAGAGGGGC. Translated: CASSSGERG. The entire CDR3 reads CASSSGERGYTF. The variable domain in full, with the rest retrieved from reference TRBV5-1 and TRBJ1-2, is KAGVTQTPRYLIKTRGQQVTLSCSPISGHRSVSWYQQTPGQGLQFLFEYFSETQRNKGNFPGRFSGRQFSNSRSEMNVSTLELGDSALYLCASSSGERGYTFGSGTRLTVV.

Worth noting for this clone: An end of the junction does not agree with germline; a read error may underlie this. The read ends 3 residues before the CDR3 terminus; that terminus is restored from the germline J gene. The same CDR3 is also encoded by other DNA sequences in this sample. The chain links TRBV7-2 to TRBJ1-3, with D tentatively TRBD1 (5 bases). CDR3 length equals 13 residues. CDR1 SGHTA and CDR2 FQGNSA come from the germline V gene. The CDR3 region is CASSLSRGNTIYF. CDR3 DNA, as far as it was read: TGTGCCAGCAGCTTATCGAGGGGAAACACG.

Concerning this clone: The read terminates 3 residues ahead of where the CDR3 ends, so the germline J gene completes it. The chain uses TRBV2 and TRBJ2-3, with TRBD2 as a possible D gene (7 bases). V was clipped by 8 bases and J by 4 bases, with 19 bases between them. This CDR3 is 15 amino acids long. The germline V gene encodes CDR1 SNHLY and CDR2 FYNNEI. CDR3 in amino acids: CASWTRGAMPDTQYF. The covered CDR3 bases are TGTGCCAGCTGGACCCGGGGGGCAATGCCAGATACG.

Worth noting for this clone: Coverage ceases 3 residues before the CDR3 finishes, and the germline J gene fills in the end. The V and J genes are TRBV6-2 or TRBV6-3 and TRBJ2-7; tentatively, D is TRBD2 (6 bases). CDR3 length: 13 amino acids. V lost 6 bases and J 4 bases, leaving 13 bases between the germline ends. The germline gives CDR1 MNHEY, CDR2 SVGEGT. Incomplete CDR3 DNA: TGTGCCAGCAGGCACTACGGGGGATACGAG. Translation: CASRHYGGYE. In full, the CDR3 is CASRHYGGYEQYF.